This T cell receptor beta chain was found in a study of radiotherapy plus CTLA-4 blockade in lung cancer. General study findings and limits: Blood TCR clones of tumor origin expanded after radiotherapy plus ipilimumab. Among reported predictors of response, early blood T cell clone dynamics with interferon-beta performed best.

Alongside CTLA-4 blockade with ipilimumab, patients with chemo-refractory metastatic non-small-cell lung cancer received focal radiation. The data were produced by immunoSEQ multiplex PCR, yet TCRdb's version contains in-frame clones alone and is incomplete. This sample has about 62,000 clones; roughly three quarters occur once, and the top ten carry 2.5% to 3.5%. Remarks on this clone: Its antigen is undetermined.

The length of the CDR3 is 16 residues. Per the germline V gene, CDR1 is SGHRS and CDR2 is YFSETQ. The V gene end was trimmed by 4 bases and the J gene end by 9 bases; junction bases not matched to a gene: 15. The V gene is TRBV5-1, the J gene TRBJ2-1; 8 nucleotides agree with TRBD1. Sequenced here: peripheral blood, sampled from a patient treated with radiotherapy plus ipilimumab. The origin of this receptor is a human donor with non-small cell lung cancer who had a complete response to radiotherapy plus ipilimumab. The DNA of the CDR3 is TGCGCCAGCAGCACCCAGGGGGCGACGACGGTTGGTGAGCAGTTCTTC. Translating gives CASSTQGATTVGEQFF.